This T cell receptor (beta chain) was captured by sequencing in a study of tumor-infiltrating lymphocytes in primary liver carcinoma. Across the whole study: Surgery removed the patients' primary liver carcinoma.

This clonotype has at least ten counts. Its antigen is unknown. Study-level results: It was in tumors, not blood, that the top-250-clone fraction was significantly higher (p = 0.039).

Germline loops: CDR1 SGHAT, CDR2 FQNNGV. V was pared by 2 bases and J by 3 bases, with 6 bases of the junction left unmatched. The CDR3 covers 15 residues. From 500 ng of total RNA, TCR beta-specific cDNA was reverse-transcribed using a constant-region primer. Researchers made the TCR beta libraries by running three nested multiplex PCR rounds with slightly modified ARM-PCR. TRBV1-TRBV30 forward and Cbeta reverse primers drove the first two roughly 10-cycle rounds. TCRdb reprocessed the multiplex PCR reads via MiXCR and lists one record per CDR3 protein. The sample yields about 310,000 distinct CDR3 sequences, more than 55% seen once. Germline DNA was also extracted, while the blood RNA originated from unsorted whole blood.

The chain links TRBV11-2 to TRBJ2-7; TRBD2 agrees at 8 bases. Input material: peripheral blood. The sequence came from a woman aged 30 to 39 with primary liver carcinoma and hepatitis B virus infection. The CDR3 bases are TGTGCCAGCAGCTTACATGCTAGCGGGTACTACGAGCAGTACTTC. Protein product: CASSLHASGYYEQYF.